A single sample gave rise to the 25 T cell receptor beta chains below, sequenced in a study of T cell responses to AZD1222 COVID-19 vaccine. Only in-frame clones appear in the TCRdb table, and some are missing; sequencing was by immunoSEQ multiplex PCR. Here the sample spans 150,000 or so clones, just under 95% being singletons. Material: peripheral blood, obtained on day 0 of AZD1222 vaccination. The receptor source for this set is an adult in good health.

The V call is TRBV27, the J call TRBJ1-5; a weak D match, TRBD1 (6 bases). Trimming left V 2 bases short and J 4 bases short, with 9 bases between. In germline, CDR1 is MNHEY, CDR2 SMNVEV (reference sequence). This CDR3 is built from 14 residues. Here the CDR3 DNA reads TGTGCCAGCAGTTTAACAGGGAGAAATCAGCCCCAGCATTTT. Translated, it gives CASSLTGRNQPQHF.

The chain recombines TRBV28 with TRBJ2-1; D not resolved. The germline gives CDR1 MDHEN, CDR2 SYDVKM. With 8 bases removed from V and 8 bases from J, the gap between germline ends came to 10 bases. The CDR3 runs to 11 residues. CDR3 amino acids: CASLRTDEQFF. The CDR3 DNA reads as TGTGCCAGCCTTCGTACGGATGAGCAGTTCTTC.

The gene calls are TRBV3-1 (or the pseudogene TRBV3-2) and TRBJ2-3, with TRBD2 identical over 12 bases. The CDR3 consists of 16 residues. From germline, CDR1 is LGHDT and CDR2 YNNKEL (reference sequence). The J segment lost 8 bases and the V segment lost 4 bases, leaving 10 bases of the junction unmatched. The chain's CDR3 is CASSPGLAGTLGTQYF. The CDR3 bases are TGTGCCAGCAGCCCCGGACTAGCGGGGACGCTAGGTACGCAGTATTTT.

This clone was counted once. The V call is TRBV28, the J call TRBJ1-2; TRBD1 might be the D (6 bases). The CDR3 runs 14 residues. Trimming cost V 6 bases and J 2 bases, with 13 bases left between them. Germline assignment: CDR1 MDHEN and CDR2 SYDVKM. CDR3 amino acids: CASRWGRWNYGYTF. DNA for the CDR3: TGTGCCAGCAGGTGGGGGCGCTGGAACTATGGCTACACCTTC.

The chain links TRBV11-1 to TRBJ2-2; D is possibly TRBD1 (6 bases). The CDR3 runs to 16 residues. V was shortened by 5 bases and J by 4 bases, with 17 bases between the two germline ends. Germline CDR1 SGHAT, CDR2 FQDESV (reference sequence). Here the CDR3 reads CASSQGHGKRTGELFF. The CDR3 coding sequence is TGTGCCAGCAGCCAGGGGCATGGTAAACGCACCGGGGAGCTGTTTTTT.

The chain uses TRBV5-1 and TRBJ1-4; 8 bases align to TRBD1. Germline V lookup: CDR1 SGHRS, CDR2 YFSETQ. V dropped 2 bases and J dropped 8; count of bases not matched to a gene: 5. CDR3 size: 14 residues. CDR3 nucleotides: TGCGCCAGCAGCTTAACAGGGGGAGGGGAAAAACTGTTTTTT. It is translated as CASSLTGGGEKLFF.

The chain uses TRBV4-1 and TRBJ2-3, with a possible D match to TRBD1 (5 bases). The CDR3 has 17 amino acids. V shed 1 base and J shed 1 base, with 15 bases lying between them. Per germline, CDR1 MGHRA and CDR2 YSYEKL. CDR3 sequence reads: CASSQVGSGMGTDTQYF. The CDR3 DNA reads TGCGCCAGCAGCCAAGTGGGATCAGGGATGGGCACAGATACGCAGTATTTT.

The chain employs TRBV19 and TRBJ1-1; no clear D gene. Between the trimmed V and J ends, which lost 5 bases and 0 bases, there was a span of 13 bases. Germline loops: CDR1 LNHDA, CDR2 SQIVND (reference sequence). CDR3 length equals 15 residues. The CDR3 DNA is TGTGCCAGTAGTTTCCCAACAGTTATGAACACTGAAGCTTTCTTT. Translating it yields CASSFPTVMNTEAFF.

This clone was seen a single time. The chain carries TRBV28 and TRBJ1-1; D not resolved. This CDR3 has 11 residues. V lost 6 bases, J lost 8 bases, and 10 bases lay in between. CDR1 and CDR2 (germline): MDHEN, SYDVKM. DNA of the CDR3: TGTGCCAGCAGGGCGTCCGGAGAAGCTTTCTTT. Its translation is CASRASGEAFF.

This clone was seen a few times. The chain uses TRBV21-1 and TRBJ1-3. TRBV21-1 is recorded as a pseudogene. The CDR3 is 18 residues long. The CDR3 nucleotides read TGTGCCAGCAGCAAAGCGAAATGTGACCCCCAAACTGGAAACACCATATATTTT. Translation: CASSKAKCDPQTGNTIYF.

This clone was observed once. Within the sample, other DNA sequences also encode this same CDR3. The rearrangement uses TRBV5-1 and TRBJ2-7; 11 bases fit TRBD1. Trimming cost V 2 bases and J 2 bases; bases outside gene matches: 3. CDR1 and CDR2 from the germline V gene are SGHRS and YFSETQ. The CDR3 runs 15 residues. The CDR3 coding sequence is TGCGCCAGCAGCTTAGGGGGACAGGGGGCCTACGAGCAGTACTTC. Amino acid sequence: CASSLGGQGAYEQYF. The complete variable domain, with remaining parts taken from reference TRBV5-1 and TRBJ2-7, reads KAGVTQTPRYLIKTRGQQVTLSCSPISGHRSVSWYQQTPGQGLQFLFEYFSETQRNKGNFPGRFSGRQFSNSRSEMNVSTLELGDSALYLCASSLGGQGAYEQYFGPGTRLTVT.

The chain couples TRBV7-6 to TRBJ2-2; no firm D call. CDR1 and CDR2 (germline): SGHVS, FNYEAQ. This CDR3 is 17 amino acids long. With 2 bases removed from V and 0 bases from J, the gap between germline ends came to 13 bases. As DNA, the CDR3 is TGTGCCAGCAGCTTACCCAGGAGTAGTGCGAACACCGGGGAGCTGTTTTTT. Its translation: CASSLPRSSANTGELFF.

The V call is TRBV6-6, the J call TRBJ1-5; no clear D. This CDR3 contains 16 residues. Trimming cost V 0 bases and J 2 bases, with 11 bases left between them. Germline CDR1 reads MNHNY; CDR2 reads SVGAGI (reference sequence). The CDR3 protein is CASSYSGPQGNQPQHF. DNA for the CDR3: TGTGCCAGCAGTTACTCCGGGCCCCAGGGCAATCAGCCCCAGCATTTT.

The chain joins TRBV7-9 to TRBJ2-5; D is undetermined. The CDR3 covers 15 residues. V dropped 4 bases and J dropped 2 bases, with 14 bases sitting between them. Germline values: CDR1 SEHNR, CDR2 FQNEAQ (reference sequence). The DNA for the CDR3 is TGTGCCAGCAGCTCGGGCGGTATACCACAAGAGACCCAGTACTTC. Translated, it gives CASSSGGIPQETQYF.

The V call is TRBV5-1, the J call TRBJ2-1, with D tentatively TRBD2 (6 bases). The CDR3 length is 15 residues. CDR1 SGHRS and CDR2 YFSETQ come from the germline V gene. Trimming removed 4 bases from V and 2 bases from J, with 13 bases in between. CDR3: CASSMGGVAYNEQFF. For the CDR3, the DNA is TGCGCCAGCAGCATGGGGGGTGTCGCCTACAATGAGCAGTTCTTC.

The chain carries TRBV5-1 and TRBJ2-3; 7 nucleotides line up with TRBD1. Trimming took 6 bases from V and 4 from J; bases not matched to a gene: 14. Germline loops: CDR1 SGHRS, CDR2 YFSETQ. CDR3 length equals 16 residues. In DNA form, the CDR3 reads TGCGCCAGCACCCTAGGGGGCACGGGGTTCCCAGATACGCAGTATTTT. Protein product: CASTLGGTGFPDTQYF.

This chain connects TRBV6-5 to TRBJ1-4; D not certain. The CDR3 length is 15 residues. The V gene lost 2 bases and the J gene lost 3 bases, with 10 bases spanning the gap. Germline V gives CDR1 MNHEY, CDR2 SVGAGI. DNA of the CDR3: TGTGCCAGCAGTTACGACGGAAGACCTAATGAAAAACTGTTTTTT. This gives the protein CASSYDGRPNEKLFF.

The chain links TRBV11-2 to TRBJ2-2; TRBD1 aligns across 7 bases. This CDR3 spans 18 amino acids. CDR1 is SGHAT and CDR2 is FQNNGV in the germline V gene. The ends lost 2 bases at V and 0 bases at J; junction bases unmatched: 9. The CDR3 region is CASSLFYSGTANTGELFF. Written as DNA, the CDR3 is TGTGCCAGCAGCTTATTCTACTCCGGGACAGCGAACACCGGGGAGCTGTTTTTT.

This chain links TRBV6-2 or TRBV6-3 with TRBJ2-2; D not certain. CDR3 length: 15 amino acids. From germline, CDR1 is MNHEY and CDR2 SVGEGT. The ends were cut back, 5 bases at V and 7 bases at J, with 17 bases in the middle. CDR3 residues: CASSHPTLTGGELFF. CDR3 nucleotides: TGTGCCAGCAGTCACCCGACCCTAACCGGCGGGGAGCTGTTTTTT.

The chain carries TRBV7-9 and TRBJ2-1; tentatively, D is TRBD2 (7 bases). The length of the CDR3 is 16 residues. Germline-derived CDR1 and CDR2 are SEHNR and FQNEAQ (reference sequence). Trimming removed 5 bases from V and 2 bases from J, with 16 bases in between. CDR3 in DNA: TGTGCCAGCAGCAGGGGGGGGACTTCCCCCTACAATGAGCAGTTCTTC. Translation gives CASSRGGTSPYNEQFF.

The chain is built from TRBV6-4 and TRBJ2-3, with unresolved D. The germline V gene encodes CDR1 MRHNA and CDR2 SNTAGT. Trimming pared 8 bases from V and 1 base from J, leaving 19 bases between. This CDR3 region has 16 residues. CDR3 sequence reads: CASSPQVAARTDTQYF. For the CDR3, the DNA is TGTGCCAGCTCCCCCCAGGTGGCGGCCCGCACAGATACGCAGTATTTT.

This chain joins TRBV2 and TRBJ2-7; 12 positions match TRBD1. The trim removed 0 bases at V and 4 bases at J, leaving 4 bases unmatched. CDR1 is SNHLY and CDR2 is FYNNEI in the germline V gene. CDR3 length: 16 residues. CDR3 region: CASSEAKGQGAYEQYF. The CDR3 DNA reads TGTGCCAGCAGTGAAGCGAAGGGACAGGGGGCTTACGAGCAGTACTTC.

CDR3 residues: CASRRQGAGGYTF. CDR3 DNA sequence: TGTGCCAGCAGAAGACAGGGGGCCGGTGGCTACACCTTC. V gene TRBV2 combines with J gene TRBJ1-2; 10 bases map to TRBD1. The germline V gene has CDR1 SNHLY and CDR2 FYNNEI. The CDR3 has 13 amino acids. V shed 6 bases and J 7 bases; nucleotides not matched to a gene: 5.

About this clone itself: Within the sample, other DNA sequences also encode this same CDR3. The chain links TRBV27 to TRBJ2-7; possibly TRBD1 for D (6 bases). V was trimmed by 0 bases and J by 2 bases, leaving 11 bases between them. Germline values: CDR1 MNHEY, CDR2 SMNVEV (reference sequence). The CDR3 length is 15 residues. The CDR3 loop is CASSLSPGTTYEQYF. The CDR3 nucleotides are TGTGCCAGCAGTTTATCTCCGGGGACAACCTACGAGCAGTACTTC.

This chain connects TRBV11-3 to TRBJ2-1; TRBD2 aligns across 8 bases. The CDR3 extends over 15 amino acids. V was clipped by 2 bases and J by 2 bases; unmatched bases: 2. Germline values: CDR1 SGHNT, CDR2 YENEEA. The CDR3 spells CASSLSGGPYNEQFF. CDR3 nucleotides: TGTGCCAGCAGCTTATCGGGAGGGCCCTACAATGAGCAGTTCTTC.